Listed below are T cell receptor beta chains from one sample, sequenced in a study of cytomegalovirus exposure and HLA in healthy donors. Some clones are missing from TCRdb's copy, which holds only in-frame ones; the method was immunoSEQ multiplex PCR. The sample contains roughly 190,000 clones, roughly 70% of which appear only once. Sequenced: PBMCs. The receptors come from a woman under 40 in good health and CMV-seronegative. CDR3s include the opening cysteine and the closing phenylalanine or tryptophan. D genes are given only for firm matches. The size entry is marked missing in some rows and otherwise reads once, few, many or a size class.

j_call v_call clone_size d_call cdr3_nt cdr3_aa
TRBJ1-5 TRBV6-1 . TRBD1 TGTGCCAGCAGTGACCGGACAGGGGGCAATCAGCCCCAGCATTTT CASSDRTGGNQPQHF
TRBJ2-7 TRBV2 once . TGTGCCAGCGCAAACGTAACGGGCAGGGGTTATGGGCAGTACTTC CASANVTGRGYGQYF
TRBJ2-3 TRBV4-3 . TRBD2 TGCGCCAGCAGCCAACAGCCGACTAGCGGCACAGATACGCAGTATTTT CASSQQPTSGTDTQYF
TRBJ2-7 TRBV6-5 . . TGTGCCAGCAGTTACGCCGGGACTTTCGCCTACGAGCAGTACTTC CASSYAGTFAYEQYF
TRBJ1-4 TRBV4-3 . TRBD1 TGCGCCAGCAGCCAAAACGACAGGGCACCCGGAAAACTGTTTTTT CASSQNDRAPGKLFF
TRBJ2-1 TRBV2 few TRBD2 TGTGCCAGCACCCCGGGGGGGGGTTACACTAACAATGAGCAGTTCTTC CASTPGGGYTNNEQFF
TRBJ2-7 TRBV30 . TRBD2 TGTGCCTGGAGCTCTGGTTTAGCGGGAGCCAGAACCTACGAGCAGTACTTC CAWSSGLAGARTYEQYF
TRBJ1-2 TRBV11-3 . TRBD1 TGTGCCAGCACCCGAATCAAATGGGACAGGGGCATTTATGGCTACACCTTC CASTRIKWDRGIYGYTF
TRBJ1-5 TRBV5-6 . TRBD1 TGTGCCAGCAGCCGACAGGGGATCAATCAGCCCCAGCATTTT CASSRQGINQPQHF
TRBJ1-5 TRBV7-6 . . TGTGCCAGCAGCTTAGGGGCGGGAGAAAGCAATCAGCCCCAGCATTTT CASSLGAGESNQPQHF
TRBJ2-2 TRBV30 . . TGTGCCTGGTCTTCGGGGGGACAAGCGAACACCGGGGAGCTGTTTTTT CAWSSGGQANTGELFF
TRBJ2-3 TRBV2 . TRBD2 TGTGCCAGCAGTCGCACTAGCGGGGGGGCCACAGATACGCAGTATTTT CASSRTSGGATDTQYF
TRBJ2-3 TRBV7-3 . . TGTGCCAGCGGGCCCGGCCCCACAGATACGCAGTATTTT CASGPGPTDTQYF
TRBJ1-2 TRBV5-6 . . TGTGCCAGCAGCCGGGGTGGGGAGGGGGGCTATGGCTACACCTTC CASSRGGEGGYGYTF
TRBJ2-3 TRBV7-9 . TRBD2 TGTGCCAGCAGGTTAGCGGGGCGGGGAGATACGCAGTATTTT CASRLAGRGDTQYF
TRBJ2-1 TRBV9 few TRBD2 TGTGCCAGCAGCCCAAGCGGGATTCCCTACAATGAGCAGTTCTTC CASSPSGIPYNEQFF
TRBJ2-1 TRBV27 . TRBD2 TGTGCCAGCAGTTTATCTTTCTTCCCCGGGACTAGCCCCTACAATGAGCAGTTCTTC CASSLSFFPGTSPYNEQFF
TRBJ2-1 TRBV19 . . TGTGCCAGTAGTATAGATCAGGGTAGCTCCTACAATGAGCAGTTCTTC CASSIDQGSSYNEQFF
TRBJ2-1 TRBV5-4 . TRBD2 TGTGCCAGCAGCCCAATGTCAGCGGGAGGCTACAATGAGCAGTTCTTC CASSPMSAGGYNEQFF
TRBJ2-2 TRBV4-1 . TRBD2 TGCGCCAGCAGCCAAGGTCTAGCGGGGGGGCCGGGCACCGGGGAGCTGTTTTTT CASSQGLAGGPGTGELFF
TRBJ2-7 TRBV4-3 . TRBD2 TGCGCCAGCAGCCCATCCCGGGGAGGGTGGCTTGAGGGCGAGCAGTACTTC CASSPSRGGWLEGEQYF
TRBJ1-1 TRBV9 few . TGTGCCAGCAGCGTACAGGGAGAAGGGGGTACTGAAGCTTTCTTT CASSVQGEGGTEAFF
TRBJ2-5 TRBV5-4 . TRBD2 TGTGCCAGCAGCTATTTTCTATCTAGCGGGGGGGGAGAGACCCAGTACTTC CASSYFLSSGGGETQYF
TRBJ2-2 TRBV11-2 . . TGTGCCAGCAGCTCCCAGGCCGGGGAGCTGTTTTTT CASSSQAGELFF
TRBJ2-1 TRBV18 few TRBD2 TGTGCCAGCTCACTCCGGACTAGTGGGTACAATGAGCAGTTCTTC CASSLRTSGYNEQFF
TRBJ2-1 TRBV5-6 once . TGTGCCAGCAGCTTGCGGGTTTGGAATGAGCAGTTCTTC CASSLRVWNEQFF
TRBJ1-2 TRBV5-1 . . TGCGCCAGCACCTTACCTCCAGATGGCTACACCTTC CASTLPPDGYTF
TRBJ2-1 TRBV7-2 . TRBD2 TGTGCCAGCAGCCTGGGACTAGCGGGTTCCTACAATGAGCAGTTCTTC CASSLGLAGSYNEQFF
TRBJ1-6 TRBV6-1 . TRBD1 TGTGCCAGCAGTGAATACGGCGGGACAGGGGCGGCACCCCTCCACTTT CASSEYGGTGAAPLHF
TRBJ2-3 TRBV4-1 . . TGCGCCAGCAGCCCCCGAGGTGGCTACACAGATACGCAGTATTTT CASSPRGGYTDTQYF
TRBJ2-3 TRBV25-1 . . TGTGCCAGCAGTAGTGCGAGCGAACGCACAGATACGCAGTATTTT CASSSASERTDTQYF
TRBJ2-3 TRBV19 . . TGTGCCAGTATAGGGGGGGGCCTTAAAAGTGTACTAAATACGCAGTATTTT CASIGGGLKSVLNTQYF
TRBJ2-7 TRBV14 . . TGTGCCAGCAGCCAAGAAAGAGGTTTCGGCTACGAGCAGTACTTC CASSQERGFGYEQYF
TRBJ2-7 TRBV7-9 few . TGTTCCAGCAGCTGGAGCCATGACGAGCAGTACTTC CSSSWSHDEQYF
TRBJ2-2 TRBV7-9 . . TGTGCCAGCAGCCCAGCGACTAACACCGGGGAGCTGTTTTTT CASSPATNTGELFF
TRBJ2-2 TRBV7-3 . TRBD2 TGTGCCAGCAGCTTCGACGGGAGGGCCCGCACCGGGGAGCTGTTTTTT CASSFDGRARTGELFF
TRBJ2-7 TRBV7-9 . . TGTGCCAGCAGCTCTGGAGGGGCCTCCTACGAGCAGTACTTC CASSSGGASYEQYF